The 8 T cell receptor beta chains below all came from one sample that was sequenced in a study of preoperative IRX-2 immunotherapy in early breast cancer. Sequencing was performed with immunoSEQ multiplex PCR; in TCRdb, only in-frame clones are kept and a portion is missing. The table has about 98,000 clones, just over 85% seen once. The sample's treatment: preoperative locoregional IRX-2 cytokine immunotherapy. This material consisted of tumor tissue, taken after IRX-2 immunotherapy. These receptors all come from a human donor with breast cancer.

The chain carries TRBV30 and TRBJ1-4; D gene ambiguous. The CDR3 loop spans 13 amino acids. Trimming removed 0 bases at V and 8 bases at J, with 10 bases between. The germline V gene has CDR1 GTSNPN and CDR2 SVGIG (reference sequence). The CDR3 sequence: CAWSVLSWEKLFF. DNA of the CDR3: TGTGCCTGGAGTGTACTTTCTTGGGAAAAACTGTTTTTT.

The V call is TRBV5-1, the J call TRBJ1-1; D gene unclear. V gave up 0 bases and J gave up 8 bases, with 14 bases separating them. CDR1 and CDR2 from the germline V gene are SGHRS and YFSETQ. This CDR3 comprises 14 residues. The DNA for the CDR3 is TGCGCCAGCAGCTTGGCCTCCCCGGGAAAGGAAGCTTTCTTT. Translating it yields CASSLASPGKEAFF.

The rearrangement joins TRBV11-3 to TRBJ1-1; 7 bases are shared with TRBD1. V lost 0 bases and J lost 0; bases outside the gene matches: 16. There are 20 residues in the CDR3. The germline V gene encodes CDR1 SGHNT and CDR2 YENEEA. Here the CDR3 reads CASSLDFQRTGVPMNTEAFF. The CDR3 nucleotides are TGTGCCAGCAGCTTAGATTTTCAACGGACAGGAGTCCCAATGAACACTGAAGCTTTCTTT.

This clone has more than one count but fewer than ten. CDR3 in DNA: TGTGCCATCAGCCAGGGAAACACCATATATTTT. Encoded protein: CAISQGNTIYF. This chain joins TRBV6-4 and TRBJ1-3, with D uncertain. Germline CDR1 is MRHNA and CDR2 is SNTAGT. The CDR3 consists of 11 residues. With 10 bases removed from V and 4 bases from J, the gap between germline ends came to 8 bases.

V gene TRBV7-6 combines with J gene TRBJ2-5; weak D call: TRBD2 (5 bases). With 5 bases removed from V and 5 bases from J, the gap between germline ends came to 15 bases. Looked up from germline, CDR1 is SGHVS and CDR2 is FNYEAQ. The CDR3 contains 14 residues. CDR3 nucleotides: TGTGCCAGCAGCCCGACTCAATCGGGGGAGACCCAGTACTTC. As protein: CASSPTQSGETQYF.

The chain combines TRBV28 with TRBJ1-2; D might be TRBD1 (6 bases). The CDR3 spans 13 residues. With 2 bases removed from V and 5 bases from J, the gap between germline ends came to 9 bases. CDR1 is MDHEN and CDR2 is SYDVKM in the germline V gene. The CDR3 DNA reads TGTGCCAGCAGTTTAATGGGGGCGTATGGCTACACCTTC. Its translation: CASSLMGAYGYTF.

This chain connects TRBV22-1 to TRBJ1-2. TRBV22-1 has pseudogene status. This CDR3 comprises 13 residues. This CDR3 reads CASSELVESGYTF. The CDR3 bases are TGTGCCAGCAGTGAGTTAGTAGAGTCTGGCTACACCTTC.

The V gene is TRBV19, the J gene TRBJ2-7, with D hard to call. The CDR3 totals 16 residues. The germline CDR1 and CDR2 sequences are LNHDA and SQIVND (reference sequence). Deletions cut 4 bases from V and 2 bases from J, with 18 bases between. The CDR3 nucleotides are TGTGCCAGTAGTAGCGGCAGCCTACCGAATACCTACGAGCAGTACTTC. It is translated as CASSSGSLPNTYEQYF.